The 11 T cell receptor beta chains below come from one sample, sequenced in a study of T cells in Graves' hyperthyroidism and ophthalmopathy. RNA transcripts were the template for amplifying TCR beta CDR3 regions. The HTBI primer set served for first-round RT-PCR of the TCR CDR3. TCRdb re-derived calls from the multiplex PCR reads in MiXCR, one entry per CDR3 protein. The sample consists of about 400,000 distinct CDR3 sequences, roughly 15% of them appearing once. Sequencing was carried out using blood. Every receptor here comes from a woman aged 60-75 years with Graves' ophthalmopathy.

This clonotype was seen a handful of times. The J gene is TRBJ2-7, the V gene TRBV11-3; TRBD2 matches 8 bases. The CDR3 length is 15 residues. The V segment lost 8 bases and the J segment 5 bases; nucleotides outside the gene matches: 14. From germline, CDR1 is SGHNT and CDR2 YENEEA. The CDR3 nucleotides are TGTGCCAGCGGCTCCGGGGGGGGGCGTGTGGACGAGCAGTACTTC. Protein sequence: CASGSGGGRVDEQYF. Supplemented by reference TRBV11-3 and TRBJ2-7, the full variable domain reads EAGVVQSPRYKIIEKKQPVAFWCNPISGHNTLYWYLQNLGQGPELLIRYENEEAVDDSQLPKDRFSAERLKGVDSTLKIQPAELGDSAVYLCASGSGGGRVDEQYFGPGTRLTVT.

The V call is TRBV20-1, the J call TRBJ1-6; TRBD1 might be the D (6 bases). V dropped 5 bases and J dropped 16 bases, with 27 bases sitting between them. The CDR3 spans 15 residues. Germline CDR1 DFQATT, CDR2 SNEGSKA (reference sequence). In DNA form, the CDR3 reads TGCAGTGCTCTTTTCGAGAATTTCCGGGGGCCAGGACTCCACTTT. This gives the protein CSALFENFRGPGLHF.

The V call is TRBV6-4, the J call TRBJ1-5, with D possibly matching TRBD1 (5 bases). The CDR3 extends over 15 amino acids. Between the trimmed V and J ends, which lost 7 bases and 0 bases, there was a span of 13 bases. Per the germline V gene, CDR1 is MRHNA and CDR2 is SNTAGT. Written as DNA, the CDR3 is TGTGCCAGCATTAGGGGCTCTTATAGCAATCAGCCCCAGCATTTT. It is translated as CASIRGSYSNQPQHF.

Only a few counts were recorded for this clonotype. CDR3 in DNA: TGTGCCAGCGTAGACAGGGGACCGCGAGAGACCCAGTACTTC. Translating gives CASVDRGPRETQYF. The chain uses TRBV28 and TRBJ2-5; 8 bases align to TRBD1. V lost 8 bases and J lost 4; bases outside the gene matches: 9. Germline V gene data show CDR1 as MDHEN and CDR2 as SYDVKM. This CDR3 spans 14 amino acids.

This CDR3 is CASRAGTAGELFF. DNA for the CDR3: TGTGCCAGCAGGGCCGGGACAGCCGGGGAGCTGTTTTTT. V gene TRBV12-3 or TRBV12-4 combines with J gene TRBJ2-2; 7 nucleotides agree with TRBD1. The CDR3 length is 13 residues. V lost 6 bases and J lost 6; bases outside the gene matches: 4.

This clonotype was seen repeatedly, ten times or more. This sequence joins TRBV28 and TRBJ1-5; 9 positions agree with TRBD1. The CDR3 is 19 residues long. The germline CDR1 and CDR2 sequences are MDHEN and SYDVKM. Trimming removed 1 base from V and 4 bases from J; junction bases left unmatched: 14. CDR3 DNA sequence: TGTGCCAGCAGTTTATCCCGAGGGCGGACAGGGGACCCGAATCAGCCCCAGCATTTT. It encodes CASSLSRGRTGDPNQPQHF. The full variable domain, in which reference TRBV28 and TRBJ1-5 provide the parts outside the CDR3, is DVKVTQSSRYLVKRTGEKVFLECVQDMDHENMFWYRQDPGLGLRLIYFSYDVKMKEKGDIPEGYSVSREKKERFSLILESASTNQTSMYLCASSLSRGRTGDPNQPQHFGDGTRLSIL.

This clonotype was counted between two and nine times. The V call is TRBV5-1, the J call TRBJ1-5; the match to TRBD1 covers 7 bases. This CDR3 has 16 amino acids. The V gene's germline CDR1 is SGHRS and CDR2 YFSETQ. V lost 0 bases, J lost 1 base, and 4 bases stayed unmatched. The CDR3 coding sequence is TGCGCCAGCAGCTTGGCAGGGGGAGACAGCAATCAGCCCCAGCATTTT. It yields the protein CASSLAGGDSNQPQHF.

The V and J genes are TRBV7-2 and TRBJ2-1; weak D call: TRBD2 (5 bases). Trimming removed 6 bases from V and 3 bases from J, with 12 bases in between. This CDR3 contains 14 residues. Germline V gene data show CDR1 as SGHTA and CDR2 as FQGNSA. CDR3 DNA: TGTGCCAGCAGTCCTAGCCCATTCTACAATGAGCAGTTCTTC. This sequence encodes CASSPSPFYNEQFF. The full variable domain, completed using reference TRBV7-2 and TRBJ2-1, is GAGVSQSPSNKVTEKGKDVELRCDPISGHTALYWYRQSLGQGLEFLIYFQGNSAPDKSGLPSDRFSAERTGGSVSTLTIQRTQQEDSAVYLCASSPSPFYNEQFFGPGTRLTVL.

This clonotype was found many times. The rearrangement uses TRBV20-1 and TRBJ2-5; tentatively, D is TRBD1 or TRBD2 (5 bases each). CDR3 length equals 15 residues. Germline V CDR1 and CDR2: DFQATT, SNEGSKA (reference sequence). Trimming took 4 bases from V and 1 from J, leaving 16 bases between them. The CDR3 DNA sequence: TGCAGTGCTAAGGAGCATGGGGGTGCCCAAGAGACCCAGTACTTC. Translated: CSAKEHGGAQETQYF.

This clonotype was detected ten times or more. V is TRBV28 and J is TRBJ1-2; tentatively, D is TRBD1 (6 bases). This CDR3 region has 15 residues. The germline V gene encodes CDR1 MDHEN and CDR2 SYDVKM. The V and J ends lost 3 bases and 2 bases respectively, with 13 bases between them. DNA of the CDR3: TGTGCCAGCAGTTTTGGGGGCGGGGCGAACTATGGCTACACCTTC. Amino acids: CASSFGGGANYGYTF.

This clonotype was seen at least ten times. The chain is built from TRBV6-1 and TRBJ2-4; TRBD1 might be the D (5 bases). The CDR3 contains 13 residues. Germline V gene lookup returns CDR1 MNHNS and CDR2 SASEGT. Deletions cut 2 bases from V and 7 bases from J, with 9 bases between. In DNA form, the CDR3 reads TGTGCCAGCAGTGAACAAGGGGCGAACATTCAGTACTTC. Encoded protein: CASSEQGANIQYF.